The entry that follows covers one TCR beta chain sequence. The sample originates from a study of T cells in Graves' hyperthyroidism and ophthalmopathy. Researchers amplified the TCR beta CDR3 regions from RNA transcripts. The TCR CDR3 first-round RT-PCR relied on the HTBI primer set. TCRdb reprocessed the multiplex PCR reads with MiXCR, giving one entry per CDR3 protein. The data contain fewer than 650,000 distinct CDR3 sequences, around 15% of them singletons. The germline gives CDR1 LGHDT, CDR2 YNNKEL (reference sequence). J gave up 2 bases and V 4 bases, and 10 bases lay outside the gene matches. The CDR3 has 16 residues.

The clonotype comes from a woman aged 40 to 50 with Graves' ophthalmopathy. Sequencing was carried out using blood. The chain links TRBV3-1 to TRBJ1-2; 7 bases fit TRBD1. In DNA form, the CDR3 reads TGTGCCAGCAGCCCAGGGGGACTGACCATAAACTATGGCTACACCTTC. This translates into CASSPGGLTINYGYTF. The full variable domain, with the rest looked up from reference TRBV3-1 and TRBJ1-2, is DTAVSQTPKYLVTQMGNDKSIKCEQNLGHDTMYWYKQDSKKFLKIMFSYNNKELIINETVPNRFSPKSPDKAHLNLHINSLELGDSAVYFCASSPGGLTINYGYTFGSGTRLTVV.